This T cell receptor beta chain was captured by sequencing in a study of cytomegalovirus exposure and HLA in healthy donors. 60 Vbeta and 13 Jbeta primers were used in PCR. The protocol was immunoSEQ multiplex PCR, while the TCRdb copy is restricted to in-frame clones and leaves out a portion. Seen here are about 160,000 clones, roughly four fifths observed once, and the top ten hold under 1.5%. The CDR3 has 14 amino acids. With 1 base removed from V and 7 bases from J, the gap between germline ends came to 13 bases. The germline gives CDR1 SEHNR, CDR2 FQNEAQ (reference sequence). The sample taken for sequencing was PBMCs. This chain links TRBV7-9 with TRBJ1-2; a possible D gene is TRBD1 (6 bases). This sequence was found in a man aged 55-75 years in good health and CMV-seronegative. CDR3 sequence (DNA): TGTGCCAGCAGCTTAGGCGGACAGAATGCTGGCTACACCTTC. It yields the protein CASSLGGQNAGYTF.